This T cell receptor beta chain appears in the sequencing data of a study of cytomegalovirus exposure and HLA in healthy donors (dated by TCRdb to the late 2010s). The study in broad terms: According to an earlier analysis of a few hundred of the donors, 150 million to 200 million T cells yielded roughly 110 million unique TCR beta sequences and about 300 Gb of sequence data. An early release covering about 600 HLA-typed donors comprised around 300 gigabases of sequencing data and about 90 million unique TCR sequences. Among the roughly 400 genotyped donors, approximately 82% belonged to the genetic ancestry cluster associated with self-reported Caucasian donors. The aim of the study was to test whether cataloging public T cell receptors could identify signatures of past pathogen exposure. The study profiled the T cell repertoires of hundreds of subjects by immunosequencing and related them to cytomegalovirus serostatus. A separate validation cohort of roughly 130 different subjects was used in addition to the 666-subject first cohort. To predict cytomegalovirus infection status, the study combined high-throughput TCR immunosequencing, statistical association of individual TCRs with disease status, and machine learning. A later analysis re-analyzed previously published TCR beta repertoires from roughly 690 donors and added high-resolution HLA genotyping to study TCR occurrence patterns. The later analysis used no new phenotypic data to find candidate immune exposures, relying instead on TCR beta sequences and their occurrence across donors. To decide whether each TCR beta V gene segment behaved as functional or pseudogenic, an earlier analysis of nearly 600 of the donors relied on high-throughput TCR beta sequencing. Donor age, sex, ethnicity and CMV serostatus were compiled alongside the repertoire data. Genome-wide SNP genotypes for about 60% of the roughly 700 donors were used in a later genetic analysis, which treated that subset as a discovery cohort. All discovery cohort repertoires had been generated on a single sequencing platform. Class I and class II HLA loci were covered by the typing at four-digit resolution. Typing coverage varied by locus: roughly 629-640 donors for A, B, C, DRB1 and DQB1; more than 500 for DQA1; approximately 610 for DPA1; some 470 for DPB1. Because of strong linkage in the cohort, a few DR-DQ haplotypes were treated as single units for association and clustering. Among 398 genotyped donors of the cohort, an average of roughly 230,000 unique TCR beta nucleotide sequences was sequenced per donor, of which roughly 17% were non-productive.

The CDR3, cysteine through phenylalanine, is 14 amino acids long. CDR3 DNA only is kept here, 42 bases in frame from base 1. Trimming removed 1 base from V and 8 bases from J, leaving 14 bases between the germline ends. The germline V gene specifies SGHVS as CDR1 and FQNEAQ as CDR2. About this clone itself: There is no known antigen for this receptor. No base quality information exists; no much larger clone differs at one position.

The paper as a whole reports these results and caveats: Assigning TCR associations to individual alleles was difficult when HLA alleles, especially DR and DQ, strongly co-occurred. V-gene and J-gene trimming of TCR beta chains was associated with a missense DCLRE1C variant in a later genetic analysis, and the association was replicated in an independent cohort. A later analysis reported that several top co-occurrence clusters appeared linked to parvovirus B19, influenza, CMV and Epstein-Barr virus. Linkage disequilibrium might explain the correlated functional status among segregating V segments, but an unknown experimental factor could not be ruled out. Because counts were too low, 15 or so rarely observed V segments, including chromosome 9 orphons, were excluded from the earlier analysis of a few hundred of the donors. Only TCR beta chains were sequenced in this cohort, and the absence of alpha or paired-chain data limited detectable features. The study listed approximately 160 TCR beta chains as associated with cytomegalovirus. A later genetic analysis reported fewer N-insertions in productive TCRs among donors in an Asian-associated ancestry cluster than the roughly 720-donor mean. A group of highly shared sequence variants was considered likely to be a technical artifact of the sequencing pipeline. A later analysis found that TCR association rates varied across HLA loci, with DRB1 alleles showing the most associated TCRs and HLA-C alleles the fewest. It was suggested by the authors that the approach could potentially be generalized to other disease states and immunological phenotypes. Most TCR sequences were observed very rarely across donors, whereas some public TCRs were present in many individuals. At a false discovery rate of 0.05, a later analysis linked some 18,000 TCR beta sequences to specific HLA alleles. The presence/absence analyses assumed that sequencing depth was roughly uniform across donors, and that assumption may not be true. HLA typing was unavailable for some donors at each locus, so association tests used only the typed subset. In a later analysis, HLA-associated TCR beta chains were found to be more clonally expanded and to have lower generation probabilities than equally common non-associated chains. Most CMV-associated TCR beta chains appeared to be HLA-restricted in a later analysis, and the HLA associations seemed to be driven largely by CMV exposure. Some IMGT-functional V segments, including TRBV6-2 and TRBV6-3, could not be distinguished by the 87-base-pair reads and were therefore excluded. The only immune exposure information available for the cohort was CMV serostatus. In an earlier analysis of 587 of the donors, most TCR beta V segments appeared in productive rearrangements about 87% or about 30% of the time, broadly matching IMGT annotations. In vitro tests confirmed that three of the cytomegalovirus-associated TCR beta chains recognize cytomegalovirus antigens. In both the original and validation cohorts, the classifier was reported to diagnose cytomegalovirus status with high specificity and sensitivity. A further reported finding was that TCR beta sequences accurately predicted the HLA-A and HLA-B alleles for most subjects in the first cohort.

Library preparation employed the immunoSEQ multiplex PCR assay. For the multiplex PCR, a mixture combining 60 forward primers for TCR Vbeta segments and 13 reverse primers for TCR Jbeta segments was used. A multiplex PCR assay on genomic DNA amplified the CDR3 region of rearranged TCR beta genes. On the Illumina HiSeq System, the amplified TCR beta libraries were sequenced as 87-base-pair reads. As for how the authors treated the data: Across the 670 or so repertoires, a later analysis counted around 80 million unique TCR beta chains, 9.5 million to 12 million of which were shared by at least two donors. To remove PCR and sequencing errors, raw reads were error-corrected and collapsed into unique sequences using a nearest-neighbor algorithm that merged closely related sequences. CDR3 sequences were aligned to IMGT reference sequences to assign V, D and J gene segments. For a sequence to be retained, a match of at least six nucleotides to both a V gene segment and a J gene segment was required. A rearrangement was called productive if the CDR3 had no stop codons and remained in frame with V and J, and every other rearrangement was called non-productive. Following IMGT convention, CDR3 was defined as the stretch from the second conserved V-encoded cysteine up to the conserved J-encoded phenylalanine. In an earlier analysis of more than 550 of the donors, sequences lacking an unambiguous match to a single V gene segment were excluded. An earlier analysis of fewer than 750 of the donors classified V segments as functional when productive rearrangements were above 56.7% and as segregating when the standard deviation between donors was above 5%. A statistical classification framework was built for diagnosing cytomegalovirus status from the catalog of TCR beta chain sequences. In a later analysis, TCR nucleotide sequences were compared against IMGT/GENE-DB human TR gene sequences so that V and J genes could be assigned. Using the TCRdist pipeline, a later analysis assigned CDR3 sequences along with most-parsimonious VDJ recombination scenarios. In a later analysis, each TCR beta chain was defined by its CDR3 amino acid sequence together with its V-gene family, and reads lacking a unique V-gene family were excluded. A later analysis removed roughly 590 highly shared, low-generation-probability nucleotide sequences to deal with suspected cross-contamination and a sequencing artifact. For each public chain, a later analysis derived a clonal expansion index from normalized ranks of inferred template counts within each repertoire. In a later analysis, generation probabilities were computed using a VDJ recombination model fitted to out-of-frame rearrangements, and the results were checked against IGoR. In a later analysis, hypergeometric tests were used to score TCR-TCR, TCR-HLA and TCR-CMV co-occurrence, with a repertoire-size bias correction applied to TCR pairs. False discovery rates were estimated in a later analysis by permuting HLA or CMV assignments 20 times. In a later analysis, co-occurring TCRs were grouped using DBSCAN, with TCRdist sequence similarity added in when clustering inside HLA-allele-positive subsets. For co-occurrence clustering, repertoires with fewer than 30,000 or more than 120,000 public chains were excluded, along with five or six repertoires with anomalous nucleotide sharing. TCRdb retrieved this table from immuneACCESS and kept in-frame rearrangements only. Not all clones are present; in checked studies, unresolved V genes account for under half, and no reason is known for the remainder. V, J and clone size are taken as reported in that table, and D and trimming were inferred from the DNA itself. Within this sample are around 150,000 clones, with around three quarters of them counted one time only. The ten largest clones take up 6% to 7.5% of the sample.

The cohort was made up of 500 to 800 healthy bone marrow donors. At the time of sampling, every cohort member was nominally healthy, though immune exposures that went unrecorded were likely present. The donor was CMV seropositive and belonged to the group of more than 250 seropositive cohort members. Every donor gave a peripheral blood sample, and the peripheral blood mononuclear cells from that sample were used for TCR beta sequencing. Genomic DNA was extracted from the blood cell samples with the Qiagen DNeasy Blood Extraction Kit. The chain couples TRBV7-8 to TRBJ1-1, with an unclear D gene assignment. This TCR derives from a man aged 40-50 years in good health and CMV-seropositive. The specimen sequenced was PBMCs. The CDR3 reads CASSLVSATGEAFF. The nucleotides read TGTGCCAGCAGCTTAGTCTCCGCGACGGGGGAAGCTTTCTTT.